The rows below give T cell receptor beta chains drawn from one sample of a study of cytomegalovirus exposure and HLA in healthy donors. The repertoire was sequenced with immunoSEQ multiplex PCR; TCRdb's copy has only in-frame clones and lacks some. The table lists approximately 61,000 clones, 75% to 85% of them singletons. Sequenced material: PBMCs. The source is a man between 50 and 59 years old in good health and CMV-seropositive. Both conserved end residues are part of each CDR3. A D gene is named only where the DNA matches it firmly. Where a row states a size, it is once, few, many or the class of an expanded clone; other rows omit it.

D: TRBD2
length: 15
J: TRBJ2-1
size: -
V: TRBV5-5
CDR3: CASSFSGLAGLGQFF
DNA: TGTGCCAGCAGCTTCTCTGGACTAGCGGGGCTTGGGCAGTTCTTC

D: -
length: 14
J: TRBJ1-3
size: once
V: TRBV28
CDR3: CASSSVDRGNTIYF
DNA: TGTGCCAGCAGTTCCGTAGACAGGGGAAACACCATATATTTT

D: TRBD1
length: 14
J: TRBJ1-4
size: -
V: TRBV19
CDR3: CASSTGTVNEKLFF
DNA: TGTGCCAGTAGTACCGGGACAGTTAATGAAAAACTGTTTTTT

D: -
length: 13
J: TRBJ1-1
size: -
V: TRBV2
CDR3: CASSVGLELEAFF
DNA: TGTGCCAGCAGTGTAGGACTGGAGCTTGAAGCTTTCTTT

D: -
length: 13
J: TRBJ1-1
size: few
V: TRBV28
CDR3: CASSLALNTEAFF
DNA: TGTGCCAGCAGTTTGGCTTTGAACACTGAAGCTTTCTTT

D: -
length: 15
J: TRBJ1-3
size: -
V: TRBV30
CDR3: CAWSVRGGSGNTIYF
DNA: TGTGCCTGGAGTGTACGCGGCGGCTCTGGAAACACCATATATTTT

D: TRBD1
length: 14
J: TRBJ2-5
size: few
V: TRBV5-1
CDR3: CARSDRGSQETQYF
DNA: TGCGCCCGCAGCGACAGGGGATCCCAAGAGACCCAGTACTTC

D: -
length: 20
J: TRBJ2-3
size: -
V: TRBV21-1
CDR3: CASSKSVEQGAKTSTDTQYF
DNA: TGTGCCAGCAGCAAAAGTGTGGAGCAGGGGGCCAAGACTAGCACAGATACGCAGTATTTT

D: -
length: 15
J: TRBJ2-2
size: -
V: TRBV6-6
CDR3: CASSYTGTSAGELFF
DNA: TGTGCCAGCAGTTACACAGGGACATCTGCCGGGGAGCTGTTTTTT

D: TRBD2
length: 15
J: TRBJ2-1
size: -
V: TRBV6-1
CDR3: CASSDASGSYNEQFF
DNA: TGTGCCAGCAGTGACGCTAGCGGGAGTTACAATGAGCAGTTCTTC

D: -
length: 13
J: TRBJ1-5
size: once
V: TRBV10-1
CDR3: CASSGGGNQPQHF
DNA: TGCGCCAGCAGCGGGGGTGGCAATCAGCCCCAGCATTTT

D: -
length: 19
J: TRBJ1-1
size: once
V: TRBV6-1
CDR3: CASSEARVQVSDWNTEAFF
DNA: TGTGCCAGCAGTGAAGCTCGGGTACAGGTGTCAGACTGGAACACTGAAGCTTTCTTT

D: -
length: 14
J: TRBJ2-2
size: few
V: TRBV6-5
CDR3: CARRPQGMTGALFF
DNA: TGTGCCCGCAGACCCCAGGGGATGACCGGGGCGCTGTTTTTT

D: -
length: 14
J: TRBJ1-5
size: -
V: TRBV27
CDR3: CASSRRGEGQPQHF
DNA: TGTGCCAGCAGTAGGCGGGGGGAGGGTCAGCCCCAGCATTTT

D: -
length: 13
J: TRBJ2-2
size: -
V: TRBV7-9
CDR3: CASRKQDTGELFF
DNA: TGTGCCAGCAGAAAACAAGACACCGGGGAGCTGTTTTTT

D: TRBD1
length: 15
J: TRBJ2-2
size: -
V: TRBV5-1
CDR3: CASSLAGTGVGELFF
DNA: TGCGCCAGCAGCTTAGCCGGGACAGGGGTCGGGGAGCTGTTTTTT

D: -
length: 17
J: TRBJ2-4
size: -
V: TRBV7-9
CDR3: CASSLGGGGFAKNIQYF
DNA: TGTGCCAGCAGCTTAGGCGGCGGGGGCTTTGCCAAAAACATTCAGTACTTC

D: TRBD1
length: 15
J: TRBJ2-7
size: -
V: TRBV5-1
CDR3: CASSLGTGGIDEQYF
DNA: TGCGCCAGCAGCTTGGGGACAGGGGGCATCGACGAGCAGTACTTC

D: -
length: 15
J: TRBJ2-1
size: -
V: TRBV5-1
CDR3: CASSLEGAHPNEQFF
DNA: TGCGCCAGCAGCTTGGAGGGAGCCCACCCGAATGAGCAGTTCTTC

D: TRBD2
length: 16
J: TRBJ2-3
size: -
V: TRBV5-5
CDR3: CASSLGTSGSADTQYF
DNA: TGTGCCAGCAGCTTGGGGACTAGCGGGAGCGCAGATACGCAGTATTTT

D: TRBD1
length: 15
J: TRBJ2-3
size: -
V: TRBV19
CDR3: CASSMDRGRTDTQYF
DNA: TGTGCCAGTAGTATGGACAGGGGAAGAACAGATACGCAGTATTTT

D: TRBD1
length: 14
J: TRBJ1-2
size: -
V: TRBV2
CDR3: CASSLQGQNYGYTF
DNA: TGTGCCAGCAGTCTCCAGGGACAGAACTATGGCTACACCTTC

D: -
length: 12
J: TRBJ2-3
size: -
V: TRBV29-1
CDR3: CSGLTTPDTQYF
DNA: TGCAGCGGACTCACTACCCCAGATACGCAGTATTTT

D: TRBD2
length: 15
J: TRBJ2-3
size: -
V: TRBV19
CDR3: CASSTSGLGGYTQYF
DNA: TGTGCCAGTAGTACATCTGGACTAGGAGGATATACGCAGTATTTT

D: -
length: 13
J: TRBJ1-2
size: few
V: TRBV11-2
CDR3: CASSLRRRDGYTF
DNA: TGTGCCAGCAGCTTAAGACGGCGGGACGGCTACACCTTC

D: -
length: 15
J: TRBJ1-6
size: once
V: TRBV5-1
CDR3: CASSYNSGILEALHF
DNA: TGCGCCAGCAGCTACAATTCCGGGATACTTGAGGCCCTCCACTTT

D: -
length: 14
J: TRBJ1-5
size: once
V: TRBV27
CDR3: CASSLFRGNQPQHF
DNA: TGTGCCAGCAGTTTATTCCGGGGAAACCAGCCCCAGCATTTT

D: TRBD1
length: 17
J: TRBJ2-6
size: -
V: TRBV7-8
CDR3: CASSLVGQGAGANVLTF
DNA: TGTGCCAGCAGCTTAGTTGGACAGGGGGCTGGGGCCAACGTCCTGACTTTC

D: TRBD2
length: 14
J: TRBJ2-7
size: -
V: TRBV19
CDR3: CASSPGLAGLEQYF
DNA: TGTGCCAGTAGTCCGGGACTAGCGGGCCTCGAGCAGTACTTC

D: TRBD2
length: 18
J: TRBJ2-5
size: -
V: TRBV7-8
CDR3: CASSLELAGGPSSETQYF
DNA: TGTGCCAGCAGCTTAGAGCTAGCGGGAGGGCCCTCGTCGGAGACCCAGTACTTC

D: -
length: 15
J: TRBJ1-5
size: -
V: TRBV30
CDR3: CAWSVRGSRNQPQHF
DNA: TGTGCCTGGAGTGTGCGGGGGTCGCGCAATCAGCCCCAGCATTTT

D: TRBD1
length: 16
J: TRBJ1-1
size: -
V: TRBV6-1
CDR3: CASSDLGLSGQREAFF
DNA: TGTGCCAGCAGTGATTTAGGATTATCGGGACAGCGAGAGGCTTTCTTT

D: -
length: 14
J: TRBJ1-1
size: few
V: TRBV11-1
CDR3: CASSLGRIVTEAFF
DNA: TGTGCCAGCAGCTTGGGCAGGATAGTTACTGAAGCTTTCTTT

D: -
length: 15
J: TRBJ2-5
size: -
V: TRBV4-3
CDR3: CASSQGALRGETQYF
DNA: TGCGCCAGCAGCCAAGGCGCCCTTCGGGGAGAGACCCAGTACTTC

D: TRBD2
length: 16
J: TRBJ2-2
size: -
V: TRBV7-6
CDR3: CASSLGEGPPTGELFF
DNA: TGTGCCAGCAGCTTAGGGGAGGGTCCCCCCACCGGGGAGCTGTTTTTT

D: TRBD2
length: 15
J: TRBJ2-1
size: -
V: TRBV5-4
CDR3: CASSLGGRGHNEQFF
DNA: TGTGCCAGCAGCTTGGGCGGGAGGGGCCACAATGAGCAGTTCTTC

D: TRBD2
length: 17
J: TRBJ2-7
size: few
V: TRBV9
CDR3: CASSPTPWAGVGDEQYF
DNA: TGTGCCAGCAGCCCAACGCCCTGGGCGGGAGTAGGAGACGAGCAGTACTTC

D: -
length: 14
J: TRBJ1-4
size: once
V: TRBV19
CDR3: CASSNGEPSEKLFF
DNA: TGTGCCAGTAGTAACGGGGAGCCGAGTGAAAAACTGTTTTTT

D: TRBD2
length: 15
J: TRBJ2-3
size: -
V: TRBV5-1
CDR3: CASSLELAGTDTQYF
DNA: TGCGCCAGCAGCTTGGAACTAGCGGGAACAGATACGCAGTATTTT

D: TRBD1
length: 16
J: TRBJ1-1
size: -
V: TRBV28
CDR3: CASSHNRGPRRTEAFF
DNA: TGTGCCAGCAGTCACAACAGGGGGCCCAGGAGGACTGAAGCTTTCTTT

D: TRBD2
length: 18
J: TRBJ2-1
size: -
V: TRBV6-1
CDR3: CASSDRNLAGGPNNEQFF
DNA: TGTGCCAGCAGTGACCGGAACTTAGCGGGGGGGCCCAACAATGAGCAGTTCTTC

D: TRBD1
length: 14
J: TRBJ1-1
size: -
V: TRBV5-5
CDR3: CASSLQGANTEAFF
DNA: TGTGCCAGCAGCTTACAGGGGGCTAACACTGAAGCTTTCTTT

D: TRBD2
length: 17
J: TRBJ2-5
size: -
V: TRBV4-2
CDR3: CASSQGGISWGGETQYF
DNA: TGTGCCAGCAGCCAAGGGGGGATCTCATGGGGGGGGGAGACCCAGTACTTC

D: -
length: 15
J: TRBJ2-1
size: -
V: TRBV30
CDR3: CAWSVSSGVYNEQFF
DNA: TGTGCCTGGAGTGTATCCAGCGGTGTCTACAATGAGCAGTTCTTC

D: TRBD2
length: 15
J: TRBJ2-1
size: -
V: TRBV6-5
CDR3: CASSPSGRENNEQFF
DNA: TGTGCCAGCAGTCCTAGCGGGAGGGAAAACAATGAGCAGTTCTTC

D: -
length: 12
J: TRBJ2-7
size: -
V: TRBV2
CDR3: CASSDGTYEQYF
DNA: TGTGCCAGCAGTGACGGTACCTACGAGCAGTACTTC

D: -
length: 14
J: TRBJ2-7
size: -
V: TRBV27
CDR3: CASSRGTRPYEQYF
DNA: TGTGCCAGCAGTAGAGGGACTCGTCCCTACGAGCAGTACTTC

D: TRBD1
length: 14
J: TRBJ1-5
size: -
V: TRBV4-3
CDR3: CASSLGQGGQPQHF
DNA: TGCGCCAGCAGCCTGGGACAGGGTGGGCAGCCCCAGCATTTT

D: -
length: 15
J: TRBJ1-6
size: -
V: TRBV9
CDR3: CASSVAPGLNSPLHF
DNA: TGTGCCAGCAGCGTAGCACCAGGGCTAAATTCCCCCCTCCACTTT

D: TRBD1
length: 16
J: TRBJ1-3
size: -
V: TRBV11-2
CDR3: CAAGDRRPRSGNTIYF
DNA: TGTGCCGCGGGGGACAGGAGGCCCCGCTCTGGAAACACCATATATTTT